This passage covers 2 T cell receptor beta chains from one sample sequenced in a study of immune heterogeneity within non-small cell lung tumors. Bulk tumor genomic DNA constituted the template, at around 600 ng per sample. Several biopsies were collected from each primary tumor during surgery. They were spaced as far apart as possible within the tumor mass. Curative surgical treatment was performed in patients who had newly diagnosed, untreated non-small cell lung cancer. Multiplex PCR employing 32 V and 13 J primers generated amplicons of the TCR beta CDR3. Each CDR3 protein is one row after TCRdb ran MiXCR on the multiplex PCR reads. This sample carries fewer than 25,000 distinct CDR3 sequences, 25% to 30% of them seen once, and the ten largest clones take less than 4.5%. The sequenced sample was lung tumor tissue. These receptors came from a man between 40 and 49 years old with non-small cell lung cancer.

A remark on this clonotype: A clone one base away is much larger, so this may be a read error. The V call is TRBV19, the J call TRBJ1-2; D might be TRBD1 (5 bases). The CDR3 runs 15 residues. Germline CDR1 LNHDA, CDR2 SQIVND (reference sequence). In nucleotides, the CDR3 is TGTGACAGTAGTCCCCGCCCCAGGGAAGGCTATGGCTACACCTTC. Translated, it gives CDSSPRPREGYGYTF.

This clonotype occurred many times. The rearrangement links TRBV6-2 or TRBV6-3 to TRBJ1-5; possibly TRBD1 for D (6 bases). Germline CDR1 reads MNHEY; CDR2 reads SVGEGT. V was pared by 6 bases and J by 7 bases, with 13 bases between. CDR3 length equals 13 residues. The CDR3 protein is CASSQGQWQPQHF. The CDR3 nucleotides are TGTGCCAGCAGCCAAGGACAGTGGCAGCCCCAGCATTTT.